This passage covers 5 T cell receptor beta chains from one sample sequenced in a study of T cells after yellow fever vaccination. MiXCR, run by TCRdb on the 5' RACE reads, gives a single entry per CDR3 protein. This repertoire shows a few hundred thousand distinct CDR3 sequences, roughly 8% found once; its top ten account for approximately 15%. The material sequenced was PBMCs, taken about 41 days after the first yellow fever vaccination. These TCRs come from a man aged 18 to 30 who received the YFV17D yellow fever vaccine.

This chain links TRBV20-1 with TRBJ2-3; no clear D. Germline V gene data show CDR1 as DFQATT and CDR2 as SNEGSKA (reference sequence). Trimming took off 3 bases at V and 8 bases at J, with 9 bases between the two ends. CDR3 length equals 11 residues. The DNA for the CDR3 is TGCAGTGCTAGTTTTGGCAGTACGCAGTATTTT. As protein: CSASFGSTQYF.

This clonotype has only a few counts. V usage is TRBV3-1 and J usage is TRBJ1-1; 9 bases fit TRBD1. CDR1 and CDR2 from the germline V gene are LGHDT and YNNKEL (reference sequence). V lost 0 bases to trimming and J lost 4 bases; unmatched junction nucleotides: 3. CDR3 size: 15 residues. The CDR3 sequence is CASSQDGDRATEAFF. CDR3 DNA: TGTGCCAGCAGCCAAGATGGGGACAGGGCCACTGAAGCTTTCTTT.

The chain employs TRBV18 and TRBJ1-1; the D is unclear. The CDR3 contains 13 residues. V lost 4 bases and J 2 bases, leaving 8 bases between the germline ends. Germline CDR1 KGHSH, CDR2 LQKENI. The DNA for the CDR3 is TGTGCCAGCTCACAAGGCAGTAACACTGAAGCTTTCTTT. Its translation is CASSQGSNTEAFF.

The J gene is TRBJ1-2, the V gene TRBV29-1, with D maybe TRBD1 (6 bases). This CDR3 contains 13 residues. Per the germline V gene, CDR1 is SQVTM and CDR2 is ANQGSEA. V was cut by 5 bases and J by 4 bases, with 14 bases left in between. The CDR3 region is CSVLDGGLYGYTF. In DNA, the CDR3 is TGCAGCGTTCTAGATGGGGGGCTCTATGGCTACACCTTC.

V and J are TRBV18 and TRBJ1-4, with unresolved D. Trimming removed 2 bases at V and 6 bases at J, with 10 bases between. The CDR3 is made up of 14 amino acids. Per the germline V gene, CDR1 is KGHSH and CDR2 is LQKENI. The CDR3 region is CASSPGYTDEKLFF. The CDR3 region has the DNA TGTGCCAGCTCACCAGGGTATACGGATGAAAAACTGTTTTTT.